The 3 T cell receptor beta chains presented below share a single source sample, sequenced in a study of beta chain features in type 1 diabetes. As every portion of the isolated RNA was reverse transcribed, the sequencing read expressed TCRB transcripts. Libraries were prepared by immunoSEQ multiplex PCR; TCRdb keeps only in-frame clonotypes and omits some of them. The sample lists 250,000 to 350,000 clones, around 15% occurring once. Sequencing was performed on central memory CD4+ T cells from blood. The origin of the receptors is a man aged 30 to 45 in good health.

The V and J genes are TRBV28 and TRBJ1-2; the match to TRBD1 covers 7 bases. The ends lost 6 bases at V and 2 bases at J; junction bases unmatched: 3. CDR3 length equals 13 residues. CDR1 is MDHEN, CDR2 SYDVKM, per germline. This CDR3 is CASSPRGNYGYTF. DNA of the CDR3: TGTGCCAGCAGCCCCAGGGGGAACTATGGCTACACCTTC.

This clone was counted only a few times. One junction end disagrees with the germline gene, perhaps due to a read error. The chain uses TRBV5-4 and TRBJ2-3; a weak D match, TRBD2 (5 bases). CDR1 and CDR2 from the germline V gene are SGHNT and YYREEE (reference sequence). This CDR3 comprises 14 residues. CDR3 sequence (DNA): TGCGCCAGCAGCCAAGATGGACGCGGGGATACGCAGTATTTT. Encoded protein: CASSQDGRGDTQYF.

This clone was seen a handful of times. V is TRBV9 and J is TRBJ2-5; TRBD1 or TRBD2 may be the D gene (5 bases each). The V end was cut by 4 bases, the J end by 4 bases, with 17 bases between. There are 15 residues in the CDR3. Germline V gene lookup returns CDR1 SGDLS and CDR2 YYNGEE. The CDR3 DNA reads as TGTGCCAGCAGCACCTCCGGTCGGGGCGCAGAGACCCAGTACTTC. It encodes CASSTSGRGAETQYF.